This T cell receptor (beta chain) was observed in a study of cytomegalovirus exposure and HLA in healthy donors. With 60 Vbeta and 13 Jbeta primers, the PCR was carried out. Per the study methods: An analysis that came later counted 80 million or so unique TCR beta chains, approximately 11 million shared. Generated by immunoSEQ multiplex PCR, the TCRdb table keeps only in-frame clones and is missing some. V and J calls and clone size come straight from that table; D and trimming were deduced from the DNA. The data include tens of thousands of clones; the top ten clones carry about 1.1%. In regard to this clone: The antigen is undetermined.

J was trimmed by 2 bases and V by 6 bases; bases with no gene match: 11. Germline loops: CDR1 SGHKS, CDR2 YYEKEE (reference sequence). This CDR3 region has 15 residues. Regarding the study as a whole: Analysis was carried out at a later point, and it linked a missense DCLRE1C variant to TCR beta V- and J-gene trimming. Some segments of the V type, notably TRBV6-2 and TRBV6-3, were excluded as indistinguishable. What a later analysis reportedly showed was that an Asian-associated ancestry cluster had fewer N-insertions than the approximately 700-donor mean.

This sequence originates from a woman in her 30s in good health and CMV-seronegative. The chain recombines TRBV5-5 with TRBJ2-7, with 7 bases matching TRBD1. The sequencing input was PBMCs. The CDR3: CASTRRGTEPYEQYF. CDR3 in DNA: TGTGCCAGCACCAGAAGAGGGACAGAACCCTACGAGCAGTACTTC.